This TCR beta chain emerged from a study of blood T cell repertoires in COVID-19 (dated by TCRdb to the early 2020s). About the study as a whole: Collaborator samples came from the United States, Italy and Spain and covered acute and convalescent phases of COVID-19. The repertoires were released in a freely available public database intended as a resource for research on the immune response to SARS-CoV-2. The sample metadata nearly always contained a de-identified subject ID, COVID-19 status, age in years and sex. HLA class I and class II types, where available, came from metadata supplied by the sample provider rather than from assay-based typing. Samples came from the ongoing ImmuneRACE study (first 160 participants) plus 1,254 subjects from 6 global collaborators. The material from the prospective study consisted of cDNA or gDNA derived from T cells, B-cell-depleted T cells, or PBMCs. Deeply sampled blood TCRbeta repertoires from subjects exposed to, actively infected with, or recovered from COVID-19 were included in the dataset. What the authors observed across the whole study: The amount of clinical and demographic metadata varied by source and participant and was provided uncurated.

This clone appeared once. Its antigen has not been determined. No base quality information exists; no much larger clone differs at one position. TCRbeta CDR3 regions were amplified from genomic DNA using the immunoSEQ Assay, a bias-controlled multiplex PCR. On the authors' methods: The number of nucleated cells in each sample was estimated from the amplification of reference gene primers within the assay. To quantify the absolute abundance of each unique TCRbeta CDR3 rearrangement, sequence reads were collapsed and filtered. For each sample, productive Simpson clonality was calculated as the square root of Simpson's diversity index over productive rearrangements. TCRdb holds this immuneACCESS table with in-frame rearrangements only. Some clones are missing; in checked studies, unresolved V genes explain under half, and the rest has no known cause. V, J and clone size reflect that table, while D and trimming were determined from the DNA. Here the sample has 40,000 to 55,000 clones; roughly 82% occur a single time. The ten largest clones add up to around 15% of the sample.

CDR1 and CDR2 are drawn from the germline V gene: KGHSH, LQKENI. V drops 0 bases and J drops 0 bases, leaving 5 bases in between. From the cysteine up to the phenylalanine, the CDR3 has a length of 15 residues. Just the 45-base CDR3 DNA is kept, in frame starting at base 1. Collaborating institutions collected whole blood in K2EDTA tubes following their own protocols. For TCRbeta analysis, collaborators shipped samples in one of three forms: frozen whole blood, isolated PBMCs, or DNA extracted from either of those sample types. Sequencing was done on a sample of peripheral blood. The chain is assembled from TRBV18 and TRBJ2-2; there is no confident call for the D gene. This TCR was recovered from a human donor in a cohort sampled during active COVID-19. The CDR3 corresponds to CASSPPGANTGELFF. The bases read TGTGCCAGCTCACCACCGGGCGCGAACACCGGGGAGCTGTTTTTT.